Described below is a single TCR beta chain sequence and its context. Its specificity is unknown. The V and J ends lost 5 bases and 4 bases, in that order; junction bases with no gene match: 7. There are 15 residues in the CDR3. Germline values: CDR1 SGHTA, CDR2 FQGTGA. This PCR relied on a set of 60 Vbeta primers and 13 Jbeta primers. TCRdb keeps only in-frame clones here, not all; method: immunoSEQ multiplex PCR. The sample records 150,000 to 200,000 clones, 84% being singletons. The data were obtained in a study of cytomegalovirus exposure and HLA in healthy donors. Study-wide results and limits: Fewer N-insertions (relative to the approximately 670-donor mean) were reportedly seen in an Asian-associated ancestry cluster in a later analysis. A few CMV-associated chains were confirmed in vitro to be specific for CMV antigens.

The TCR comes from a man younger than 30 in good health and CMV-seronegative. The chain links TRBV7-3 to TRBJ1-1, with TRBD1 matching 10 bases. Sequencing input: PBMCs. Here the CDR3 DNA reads TGTGCCAGCAGCGCTCTTGACAGGGGGCTCACTGAAGCTTTCTTT. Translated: CASSALDRGLTEAFF.